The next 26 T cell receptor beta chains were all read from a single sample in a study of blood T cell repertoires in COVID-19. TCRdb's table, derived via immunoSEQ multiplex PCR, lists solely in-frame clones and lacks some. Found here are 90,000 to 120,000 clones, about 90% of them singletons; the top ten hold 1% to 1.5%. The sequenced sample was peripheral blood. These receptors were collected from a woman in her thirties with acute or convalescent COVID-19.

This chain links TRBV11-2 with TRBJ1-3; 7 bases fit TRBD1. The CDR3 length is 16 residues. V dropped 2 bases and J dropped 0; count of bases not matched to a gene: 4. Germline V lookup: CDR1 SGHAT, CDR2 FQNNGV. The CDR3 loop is CASSLWGQTSGNTIYF. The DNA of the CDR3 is TGTGCCAGCAGCTTATGGGGACAGACCTCTGGAAACACCATATATTTT.

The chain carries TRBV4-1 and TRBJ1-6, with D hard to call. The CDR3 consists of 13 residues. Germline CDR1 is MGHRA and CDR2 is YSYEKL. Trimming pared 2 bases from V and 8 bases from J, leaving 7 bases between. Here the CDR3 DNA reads TGCGCCAGCAGCCAATTTCCGGATTCACCCCTCCACTTT. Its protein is CASSQFPDSPLHF.

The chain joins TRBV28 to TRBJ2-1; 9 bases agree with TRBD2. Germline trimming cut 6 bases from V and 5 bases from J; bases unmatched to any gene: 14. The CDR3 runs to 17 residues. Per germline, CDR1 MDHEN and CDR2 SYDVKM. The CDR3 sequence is CASSLLVGAGGDNEQFF. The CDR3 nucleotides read TGTGCCAGCAGCCTTTTAGTCGGGGCGGGAGGGGACAATGAGCAGTTCTTC. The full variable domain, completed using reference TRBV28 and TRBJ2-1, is DVKVTQSSRYLVKRTGEKVFLECVQDMDHENMFWYRQDPGLGLRLIYFSYDVKMKEKGDIPEGYSVSREKKERFSLILESASTNQTSMYLCASSLLVGAGGDNEQFFGPGTRLTVL.

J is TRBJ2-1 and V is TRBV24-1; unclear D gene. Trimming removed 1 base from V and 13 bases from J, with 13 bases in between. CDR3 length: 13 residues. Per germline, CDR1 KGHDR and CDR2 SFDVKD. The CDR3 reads CATSDFAANAQFF. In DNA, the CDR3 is TGTGCCACCAGTGATTTCGCCGCGAACGCTCAGTTCTTC.

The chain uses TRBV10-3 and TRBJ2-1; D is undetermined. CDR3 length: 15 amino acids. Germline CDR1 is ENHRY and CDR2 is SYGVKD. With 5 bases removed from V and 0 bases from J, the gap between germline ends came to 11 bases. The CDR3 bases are TGTGCCATCAGTCCCAGCGCTAACTCCTACAATGAGCAGTTCTTC. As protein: CAISPSANSYNEQFF.

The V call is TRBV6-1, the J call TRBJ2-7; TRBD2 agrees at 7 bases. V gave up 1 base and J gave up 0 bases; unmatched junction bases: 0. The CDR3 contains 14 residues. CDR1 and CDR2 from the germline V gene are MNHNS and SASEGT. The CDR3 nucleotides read TGTGCCAGCAGTGAAGGCGGGGGCTCCTACGAGCAGTACTTC. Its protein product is CASSEGGGSYEQYF.

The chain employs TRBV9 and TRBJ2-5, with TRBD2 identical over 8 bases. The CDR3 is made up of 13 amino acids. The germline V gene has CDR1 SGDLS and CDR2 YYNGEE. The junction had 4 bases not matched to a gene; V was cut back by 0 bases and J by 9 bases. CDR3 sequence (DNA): TGTGCCAGCAGCGTAGGGGCGGGGGGAGCCCAGTACTTC. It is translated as CASSVGAGGAQYF.

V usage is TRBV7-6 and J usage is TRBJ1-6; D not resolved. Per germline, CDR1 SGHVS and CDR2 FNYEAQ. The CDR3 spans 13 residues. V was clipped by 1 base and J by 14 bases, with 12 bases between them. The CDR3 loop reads CASSLEGGQALHF. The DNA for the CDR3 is TGTGCCAGCAGCTTAGAGGGAGGTCAGGCCCTCCACTTT.

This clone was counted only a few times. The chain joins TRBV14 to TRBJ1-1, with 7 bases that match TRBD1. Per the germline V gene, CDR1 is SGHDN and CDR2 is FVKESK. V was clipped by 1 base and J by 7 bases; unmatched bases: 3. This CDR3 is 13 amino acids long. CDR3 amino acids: CASSQVQGGEAFF. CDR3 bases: TGTGCCAGCAGCCAAGTGCAGGGGGGTGAAGCTTTCTTT.

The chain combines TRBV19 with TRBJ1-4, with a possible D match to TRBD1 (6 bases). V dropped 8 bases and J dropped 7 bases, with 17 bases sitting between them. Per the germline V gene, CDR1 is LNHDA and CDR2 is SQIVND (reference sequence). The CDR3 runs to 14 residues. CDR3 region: CASFSGGGGEKLFF. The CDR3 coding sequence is TGTGCCAGTTTCTCGGGGGGCGGAGGTGAAAAACTGTTTTTT.

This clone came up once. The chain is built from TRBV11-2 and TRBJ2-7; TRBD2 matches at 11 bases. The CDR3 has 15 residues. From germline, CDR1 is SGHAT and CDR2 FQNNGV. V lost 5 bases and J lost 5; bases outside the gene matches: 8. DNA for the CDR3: TGTGCCAGCAGCCTCCTAGCGGGAGGAAGGAACGAGCAGTACTTC. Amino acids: CASSLLAGGRNEQYF.

CDR3 sequence: CASSRRSGTGASYEQYF. The DNA of the CDR3 is TGTGCCAGCAGCAGACGATCCGGGACAGGGGCATCCTACGAGCAGTACTTC. V and J are TRBV9 and TRBJ2-7; TRBD1 agrees at 10 bases. Germline V CDR1 and CDR2: SGDLS, YYNGEE. Trimming removed 4 bases from V and 1 base from J; junction bases left unmatched: 11. The CDR3 runs 17 residues.

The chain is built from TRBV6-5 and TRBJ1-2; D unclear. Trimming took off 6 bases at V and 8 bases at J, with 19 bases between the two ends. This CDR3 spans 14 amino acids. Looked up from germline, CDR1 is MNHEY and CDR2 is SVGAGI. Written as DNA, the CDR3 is TGTGCCAGCAGGGATGGGATCACGGACTGGGGCTACACCTTC. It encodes CASRDGITDWGYTF.

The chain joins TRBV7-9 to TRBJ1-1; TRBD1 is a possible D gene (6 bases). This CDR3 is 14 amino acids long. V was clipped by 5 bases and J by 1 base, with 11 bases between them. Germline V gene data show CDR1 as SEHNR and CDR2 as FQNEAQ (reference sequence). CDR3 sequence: CASSPWTENTEAFF. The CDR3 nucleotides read TGTGCCAGCAGCCCGTGGACAGAGAACACTGAAGCTTTCTTT.

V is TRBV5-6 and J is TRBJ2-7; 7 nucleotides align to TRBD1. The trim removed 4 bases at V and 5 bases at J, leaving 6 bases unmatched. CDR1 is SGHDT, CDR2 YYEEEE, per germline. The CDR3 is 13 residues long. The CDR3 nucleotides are TGTGCCAGCAGCACCCGACAGGGCAACGAGCAGTACTTC. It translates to CASSTRQGNEQYF.

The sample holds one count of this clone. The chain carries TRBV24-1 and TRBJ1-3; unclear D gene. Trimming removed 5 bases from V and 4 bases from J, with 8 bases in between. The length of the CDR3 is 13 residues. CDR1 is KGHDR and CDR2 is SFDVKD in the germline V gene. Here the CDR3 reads CATSGKEGNTIYF. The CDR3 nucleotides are TGTGCCACCAGTGGTAAGGAGGGAAACACCATATATTTT.

This CDR3 is CASNLGQTDTQYF. As DNA, the CDR3 is TGTGCCAGCAACCTCGGACAGACAGATACGCAGTATTTT. The rearrangement uses TRBV7-2 and TRBJ2-3; possible D gene TRBD1, 6 bases. Germline assignment: CDR1 SGHTA and CDR2 FQGNSA. V was cut by 7 bases and J by 3 bases, with 11 bases left in between. The CDR3 is 13 residues long.

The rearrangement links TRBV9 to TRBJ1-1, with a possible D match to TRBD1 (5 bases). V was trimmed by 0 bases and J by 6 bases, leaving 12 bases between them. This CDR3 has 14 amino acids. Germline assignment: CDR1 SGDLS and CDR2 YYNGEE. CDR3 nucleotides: TGTGCCAGCAGCGTAGATGGCGGGACCGCTGAAGCTTTCTTT. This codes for CASSVDGGTAEAFF.

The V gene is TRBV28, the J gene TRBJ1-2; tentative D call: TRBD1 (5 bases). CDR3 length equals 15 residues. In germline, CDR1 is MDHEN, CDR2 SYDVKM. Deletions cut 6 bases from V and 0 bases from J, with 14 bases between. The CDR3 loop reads CASRPDRIPNYGYTF. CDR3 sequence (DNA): TGTGCCAGCAGACCAGACAGAATACCTAACTATGGCTACACCTTC.

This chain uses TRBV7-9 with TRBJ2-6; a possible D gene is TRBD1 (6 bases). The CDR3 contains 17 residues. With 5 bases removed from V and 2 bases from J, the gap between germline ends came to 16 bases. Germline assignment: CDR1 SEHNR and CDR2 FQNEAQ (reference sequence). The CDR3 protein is CASSGPGVSPGANVLTF. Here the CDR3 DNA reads TGTGCCAGCAGCGGTCCAGGGGTTTCCCCTGGGGCCAACGTCCTGACTTTC. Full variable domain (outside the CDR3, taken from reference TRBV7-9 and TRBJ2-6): DTGVSQNPRHKITKRGQNVTFRCDPISEHNRLYWYRQTLGQGPEFLTYFQNEAQLEKSRLLSDRFSAERPKGSFSTLEIQRTEQGDSAMYLCASSGPGVSPGANVLTFGAGSRLTVL.

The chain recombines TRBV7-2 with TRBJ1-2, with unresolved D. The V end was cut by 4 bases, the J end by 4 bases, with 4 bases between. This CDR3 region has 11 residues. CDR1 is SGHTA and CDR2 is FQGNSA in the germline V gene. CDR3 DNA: TGTGCCAGCAGCTACTCCTATGGCTACACCTTC. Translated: CASSYSYGYTF.

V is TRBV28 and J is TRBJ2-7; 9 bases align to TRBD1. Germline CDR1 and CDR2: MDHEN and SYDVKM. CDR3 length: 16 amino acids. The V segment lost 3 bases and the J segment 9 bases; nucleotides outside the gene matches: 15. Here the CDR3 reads CASSFFPGQGGWRQYF. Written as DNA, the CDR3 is TGTGCCAGCAGTTTTTTCCCGGGACAGGGAGGGTGGAGGCAGTACTTC.

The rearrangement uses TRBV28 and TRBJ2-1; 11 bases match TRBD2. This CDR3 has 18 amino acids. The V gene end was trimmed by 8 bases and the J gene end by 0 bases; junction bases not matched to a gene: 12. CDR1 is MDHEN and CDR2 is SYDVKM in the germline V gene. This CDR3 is CASLRTSGLRYSYNEQFF. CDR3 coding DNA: TGTGCCAGCCTTAGGACTAGCGGGTTAAGGTACTCCTACAATGAGCAGTTCTTC.

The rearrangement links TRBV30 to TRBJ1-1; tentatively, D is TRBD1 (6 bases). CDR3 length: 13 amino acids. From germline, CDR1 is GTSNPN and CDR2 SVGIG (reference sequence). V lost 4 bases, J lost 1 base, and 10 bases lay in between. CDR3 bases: TGTGCCTGGAATCAGGGGTCGAACACTGAAGCTTTCTTT. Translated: CAWNQGSNTEAFF.

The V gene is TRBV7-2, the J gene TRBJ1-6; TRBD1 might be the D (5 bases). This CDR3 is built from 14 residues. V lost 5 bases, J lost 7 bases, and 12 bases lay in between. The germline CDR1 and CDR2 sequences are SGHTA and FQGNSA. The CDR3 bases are TGTGCCAGCAGCACCCAGGGTGGCAATTCACCCCTCCACTTT. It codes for CASSTQGGNSPLHF.

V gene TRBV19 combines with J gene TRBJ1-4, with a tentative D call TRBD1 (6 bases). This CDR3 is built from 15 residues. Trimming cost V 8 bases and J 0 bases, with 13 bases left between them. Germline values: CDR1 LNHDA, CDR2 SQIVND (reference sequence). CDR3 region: CASQRTVATNEKLFF. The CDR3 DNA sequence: TGTGCCAGTCAGAGGACAGTTGCAACTAATGAAAAACTGTTTTTT.